This T cell receptor (beta chain) derives from a study of shared clonotypes between healthy human individuals. Study information: Donor ages ranged 18 to 49 years: a couple of women, a few men. Every donor yielded three CD4 naive, three CD4 memory, two CD8 naive and one CD8 memory plate. Study-wide results and limits: Clonotype sharing among donors likely depends on sequencing depth. With a few donors compared, 4% to 5% of naive CD4 clonotypes were shared.

Some clones are missing from TCRdb's copy, which holds only in-frame ones; the method was immunoSEQ multiplex PCR. The data hold approximately 110,000 clones, with about 67% observed a single time. As regards this clone: What it binds is not known.

The CDR3 sequence is 12 residues long. V shed 6 bases and J shed 4 bases, with 8 bases lying between them. Germline loops: CDR1 MNHEY, CDR2 SMNVEV (reference sequence). This TCR was recovered from a woman in her thirties in good health. The genes are TRBV27 and TRBJ2-3; D call uncertain. Sequenced material: memory CD8+ T cells sorted from blood. Stated subset: CD45RO+ cells pooled with CCR7-negative TemRA cells. CDR3 sequence reads: CASRPRPDTQYF. The CDR3 bases are TGTGCCAGCAGACCCCGCCCAGATACGCAGTATTTT.